These 4 T cell receptor beta chains were sequenced from one sample in a study of blood T cell repertoires in COVID-19. TCRdb's table, derived via immunoSEQ multiplex PCR, lists solely in-frame clones and lacks some. This table holds 350,000 to 400,000 clones, around 89% found once. The sequencing input was peripheral blood. These receptors all come from a man aged 18-30 years with active or convalescent COVID-19.

V usage is TRBV4-2 and J usage is TRBJ2-1; 7 bases agree with TRBD1. The length of the CDR3 is 13 residues. CDR1 is LGHNA, CDR2 YNFKEQ, per germline. V shed 8 bases and J 0 bases; nucleotides not matched to a gene: 1. CDR3 loop: CASGDSSYNEQFF. In nucleotides, the CDR3 is TGTGCCAGCGGGGACAGCTCCTACAATGAGCAGTTCTTC.

This chain joins TRBV4-1 and TRBJ2-1; TRBD2 matches at 7 bases. CDR1 and CDR2 from the germline V gene are MGHRA and YSYEKL. This CDR3 has 13 amino acids. The V and J ends lost 3 bases and 10 bases, in that order; junction bases with no gene match: 6. The CDR3 DNA sequence: TGCGCCAGCAGCCATCCCGCCGGGGGGGAGCAGTTCTTC. Its protein product is CASSHPAGGEQFF.

The chain couples TRBV4-1 to TRBJ2-7, with a weak D call TRBD1 (5 bases). V lost 4 bases and J lost 0, with 13 bases in between. Germline loops: CDR1 MGHRA, CDR2 YSYEKL. The CDR3 sequence is 15 residues long. The chain's CDR3 is CASSPVGADSYEQYF. CDR3 nucleotides: TGCGCCAGCAGCCCAGTAGGGGCGGACTCCTACGAGCAGTACTTC.

This clone was detected only a few times. The rearrangement uses TRBV18 and TRBJ2-7; 10 nucleotides align to TRBD2. The trim removed 3 bases at V and 2 bases at J, leaving 7 bases unmatched. The CDR3 has 16 residues. CDR1 is KGHSH and CDR2 is LQKENI in the germline V gene. The CDR3 coding sequence is TGTGCCAGCTCACCCCTGGCTAGCGGGGGCACCTACGAGCAGTACTTC. It yields the protein CASSPLASGGTYEQYF.